What follows are 25 T cell receptor beta chains derived from one specimen sequenced in a study of CD8 T cells in ankylosing spondylitis (dated by TCRdb to 2015 to 2018). What the authors observed across the whole study: A TCR beta motif made up of roughly eight highly homologous amino acid variants appeared to be characteristic of blood from ankylosing spondylitis patients.

The protocol used for the library was 5' RACE. The instrument given in TCRdb is Illumina HiSeq 2500. TCRdb trimmed public reads at Q25 via fastp, called clones via MiXCR and kept in-frame beta chains. Each entry is one CDR3 protein sequence, shown with its most common DNA and genes. The sample contains about 540,000 distinct CDR3 sequences, 10% to 15% of them found a single time. The ten largest clonotypes hold approximately 6.3% of the sample. These receptors' antigens are unknown. Sequencing used blood, either unsorted or a sorted T cell fraction (not recorded which). These receptor sequences come from a male donor with ankylosing spondylitis.

This clonotype was observed a handful of times. The chain has TRBV10-3 and TRBJ2-7; possible D gene TRBD2, 5 bases. Looked up from germline, CDR1 is ENHRY and CDR2 is SYGVKD. Deletions cut 3 bases from V and 2 bases from J, with 17 bases between. The CDR3 has 16 residues. The CDR3 protein is CAISDGFRTPTYEQYF. The CDR3 DNA follows: TGTGCCATCAGTGATGGATTCAGGACTCCGACCTACGAGCAGTACTTC.

This clonotype occurred a few times. V is TRBV5-1 and J is TRBJ1-1; D is possibly TRBD1 (5 bases). Germline-derived CDR1 and CDR2 are SGHRS and YFSETQ. The V end was cut by 4 bases, the J end by 5 bases, with 15 bases between. The CDR3 is made up of 14 amino acids. CDR3 bases: TGCGCCAGCAGCGGACCAACAGGCGGGACTGAAGCTTTCTTT. Translation gives CASSGPTGGTEAFF.

This clonotype was seen only a few times. The chain has TRBV27 and TRBJ2-3, with TRBD2 matching 11 bases. The CDR3 has 17 residues. In germline, CDR1 is MNHEY, CDR2 SMNVEV (reference sequence). V shed 5 bases and J 2 bases; nucleotides not matched to a gene: 9. The CDR3 protein is CASSRLRLAGTTDTQYF. CDR3 DNA: TGTGCCAGCAGTCGACTAAGACTAGCGGGGACCACAGATACGCAGTATTTT.

This clonotype came up many times. The chain recombines TRBV29-1 with TRBJ2-5; 7 positions match TRBD1. This CDR3 contains 12 residues. Trimming cost V 7 bases and J 5 bases; bases outside gene matches: 7. Germline V gene sequence: CDR1 SQVTM, CDR2 ANQGSEA. For the CDR3, the DNA is TGCAGCGCCGGGACAGCCGGGGAGACCCAGTACTTC. Its translation is CSAGTAGETQYF.

V and J are TRBV5-5 and TRBJ2-7; TRBD2 agrees at 9 bases. J lost 3 bases, V lost 6 bases, and 7 bases had no gene match. This CDR3 spans 14 amino acids. Looked up from germline, CDR1 is SGHKS and CDR2 is YYEKEE (reference sequence). CDR3 DNA: TGTGCCAGCACCCCCCGAGCGGGGGGCTACGAGCAGTACTTC. Translation: CASTPRAGGYEQYF.

The sample holds many counts of this clonotype. The gene calls are TRBV10-3 and TRBJ1-5, with a weak D call TRBD1 (5 bases). The CDR3 length is 13 residues. Germline V gene sequence: CDR1 ENHRY, CDR2 SYGVKD. V was pared by 6 bases and J by 6 bases, with 12 bases between. The CDR3 region has the DNA TGTGCCATCAGCTCAGGGATCGGTCAGCCCCAGCATTTT. Translation: CAISSGIGQPQHF.

The sample holds a few counts of this clonotype. The chain joins TRBV7-9 to TRBJ1-5; D gene ambiguous. The CDR3 length is 14 residues. Germline assignment: CDR1 SEHNR and CDR2 FQNEAQ (reference sequence). V lost 6 bases to trimming and J lost 2 bases, with 11 bases between them. This chain's CDR3 is CASSLDTRNQPQHF. The CDR3 DNA reads TGTGCCAGCAGTCTCGACACGCGCAATCAGCCCCAGCATTTT.

The chain is built from TRBV6-1 and TRBJ2-5; no clear D gene. The length of the CDR3 is 12 residues. Germline V gives CDR1 MNHNS, CDR2 SASEGT. With 4 bases removed from V and 7 bases from J, the gap between germline ends came to 10 bases. CDR3: CASSGAPATQYF. The CDR3 DNA follows: TGTGCCAGCAGTGGGGCGCCGGCGACCCAGTACTTC.

There are a few counts of this clonotype. V is TRBV5-6 and J is TRBJ2-3; D may be TRBD2 (6 bases). The CDR3 has 15 amino acids. Trimming cost V 5 bases and J 7 bases, with 20 bases left between them. Germline CDR1 is SGHDT and CDR2 is YYEEEE. CDR3: CASSRSRELIYTQYF. Here the CDR3 DNA reads TGTGCCAGCAGTCGTAGTCGGGAGTTGATATATACGCAGTATTTT.

This clonotype was found a few times. The chain links TRBV3-1 to TRBJ2-2, with D possibly being TRBD1 or TRBD2 (5 bases each). Trimming cost V 6 bases and J 4 bases, with 12 bases left between them. The CDR3 is 14 amino acids. Germline assignment: CDR1 LGHDT and CDR2 YNNKEL (reference sequence). The CDR3 bases are TGTGCCAGCAGTCAGCCGGGGCCCACCGGGGAGCTGTTTTTT. It translates to CASSQPGPTGELFF.

This clonotype was observed a few times. V usage is TRBV6-1 and J usage is TRBJ1-5, with 7 nucleotides matching TRBD1. This CDR3 comprises 14 residues. Germline trimming cut 7 bases from V and 5 bases from J; bases unmatched to any gene: 8. Looked up from germline, CDR1 is MNHNS and CDR2 is SASEGT. CDR3 bases: TGTGCCAGCACCCAGGACAGGACATATCAGCCCCAGCATTTT. Its protein is CASTQDRTYQPQHF.

A single count supports this clonotype. The chain couples TRBV7-8 to TRBJ2-7, with 8 bases fitting TRBD2. J gave up 4 bases and V 4 bases, and 21 bases lay outside the gene matches. The CDR3 is made up of 19 amino acids. Per the germline V gene, CDR1 is SGHVS and CDR2 is FQNEAQ. The CDR3 DNA reads TGTGCCAGCAGCTCCCGTAAGAACTCCGCGGGGGGCGCGTCTTACGAGCAGTACTTC. This encodes CASSSRKNSAGGASYEQYF.

The chain recombines TRBV27 with TRBJ1-1, with 7 nucleotides matching TRBD1. The length of the CDR3 is 15 residues. The germline gives CDR1 MNHEY, CDR2 SMNVEV (reference sequence). V shed 6 bases and J 1 base; nucleotides not matched to a gene: 8. The CDR3 bases are TGTGCCAGCAGGCAAGCAAACAGGGGGAACACTGAAGCTTTCTTT. Translated, it gives CASRQANRGNTEAFF.

J is TRBJ1-2 and V is TRBV7-9; D is uncertain. Trimming took 3 bases from V and 6 from J, leaving 8 bases between them. The V gene's germline CDR1 is SEHNR and CDR2 FQNEAQ (reference sequence). CDR3 size: 12 residues. This CDR3 reads CASSFPEDGYTF. DNA of the CDR3: TGTGCCAGCAGCTTCCCGGAGGATGGCTACACCTTC.

V is TRBV5-6 and J is TRBJ2-5; a weak D match, TRBD1 (5 bases). V was clipped by 4 bases and J by 4 bases, with 11 bases between them. Germline lookup yields CDR1 SGHDT and CDR2 YYEEEE. This CDR3 contains 13 residues. The DNA for the CDR3 is TGTGCCAGCAGCGGGGCCTCGCGAGAGACCCAGTACTTC. It translates to CASSGASRETQYF.

The gene calls are TRBV6-6 and TRBJ1-1; D is uncertain. CDR1 is MNHNY and CDR2 is SVGAGI in the germline V gene (reference sequence). The CDR3 consists of 13 residues. The V and J ends lost 2 bases and 6 bases respectively, with 10 bases between them. The CDR3 DNA follows: TGTGCCAGCAGTTACAGGGAGGAAGCTGAAGCTTTCTTT. This sequence encodes CASSYREEAEAFF.

This clonotype was seen ten or more times. The chain is built from TRBV12-3 or TRBV12-4 and TRBJ2-1, with D possibly called TRBD1 or TRBD2 (5 bases each). CDR3 size: 15 residues. The V and J ends lost 1 base and 9 bases respectively, with 16 bases between them. CDR3 sequence reads: CASSLVPGRTGEQFF. For the CDR3, the DNA is TGTGCCAGCAGTTTAGTACCGGGGCGGACGGGTGAGCAGTTCTTC.

The rearrangement joins TRBV11-3 to TRBJ1-6; D unresolved. Deletions cut 0 bases from V and 7 bases from J, with 10 bases between. The CDR3 runs to 15 residues. Germline lookup yields CDR1 SGHNT and CDR2 YENEEA. The CDR3 is CASSLDTSENSPLHF. CDR3 in DNA: TGTGCCAGCAGCTTAGACACCTCGGAAAATTCACCCCTCCACTTT.

This sequence joins TRBV7-2 and TRBJ2-3; D not certain. Germline V gives CDR1 SGHTA, CDR2 FQGNSA. The CDR3 spans 16 residues. V lost 3 bases and J 0 bases, leaving 13 bases between the germline ends. The CDR3 coding sequence is TGTGCCAGCAGCTTGAACCTTGACCCAAGCACAGATACGCAGTATTTT. Encoded protein: CASSLNLDPSTDTQYF.

This chain links TRBV20-1 with TRBJ2-3; perhaps TRBD1 as D (5 bases). Looked up from germline, CDR1 is DFQATT and CDR2 is SNEGSKA (reference sequence). The CDR3 has 16 residues. V lost 5 bases to trimming and J lost 0 bases, with 18 bases between them. This CDR3 reads CSALVRGTSSTDTQYF. CDR3 sequence (DNA): TGCAGTGCTCTAGTAAGGGGCACTTCTAGCACAGATACGCAGTATTTT.

In this sample, this clonotype turned up a few times. The CDR3 spells CASSQGVGSYEQYV. In DNA form, the CDR3 reads TGTGCCAGCAGTCAGGGGGTCGGGTCGTACGAGCAGTACGTC. The chain carries TRBV27 and TRBJ2-7, with 7 positions matching TRBD1. CDR3 length: 14 amino acids. Losses at the gene ends were 5 bases for V and 4 bases for J; bases not matched to a gene: 8. Germline V gene data show CDR1 as MNHEY and CDR2 as SMNVEV (reference sequence).

The rearrangement joins TRBV10-3 to TRBJ2-5, with a weak D call TRBD1 (6 bases). Germline CDR1 ENHRY, CDR2 SYGVKD. V was pared by 6 bases and J by 4 bases, with 12 bases between. The CDR3 extends over 13 amino acids. The CDR3 region has the DNA TGTGCCATCAGGGAAACAGGGTTAGAGACCCAGTACTTC. It specifies CAIRETGLETQYF.

This clonotype has only a few counts. V is TRBV5-6 and J is TRBJ2-3, with D uncertain. Per germline, CDR1 SGHDT and CDR2 YYEEEE. Trimming stripped 3 bases from V and 2 bases from J, with 13 bases between. The CDR3 sequence is 15 residues long. CDR3 amino acids: CASSSLILVTDTQYF. In nucleotides, the CDR3 is TGTGCCAGCAGCTCTCTAATTTTAGTCACAGATACGCAGTATTTT.

V is TRBV12-3 or TRBV12-4 and J is TRBJ2-6; D uncertain. The CDR3 has 15 amino acids. Trimming cost V 7 bases and J 0 bases, with 10 bases left between them. The CDR3 region has the DNA TGTGCCAGCACCCTTGTTGGCTCTGGGGCCAACGTCCTGACTTTC. Amino acids: CASTLVGSGANVLTF.

The V and J genes are TRBV11-3 and TRBJ2-1; possible D gene TRBD2, 5 bases. Trimming removed 2 bases from V and 8 bases from J, with 10 bases in between. From germline, CDR1 is SGHNT and CDR2 YENEEA. CDR3 size: 13 residues. The DNA of the CDR3 is TGTGCCAGCAGCTTAAGGACTCTTGATGAGCAGTTCTTC. Protein sequence: CASSLRTLDEQFF.